This is a list of T cell receptor beta chains from one sample in a study of blood T cell repertoires in COVID-19. Libraries were prepared by immunoSEQ multiplex PCR; TCRdb keeps only in-frame clonotypes and omits some of them. This table holds fewer than 80,000 clones, more than 75% found once. Sample: peripheral blood. These receptors came from a human donor in a cohort sampled during active COVID-19. Each CDR3 is given with its conserved first and last residue.

j_call: TRBJ1-5
v_call: TRBV19
cdr3_aa: CASSIRGRGNQPQHF

j_call: TRBJ2-3
v_call: TRBV11-2
cdr3_aa: CASSLTGTGGRDTQYF

j_call: TRBJ2-7
v_call: TRBV7-9
cdr3_aa: CASTDGGSSYEQYF

j_call: TRBJ1-1
v_call: TRBV5-6
cdr3_aa: CASQKAPLTEAFF

j_call: TRBJ1-2
v_call: TRBV4-1
cdr3_aa: CASSQEEYRADGYTF

j_call: TRBJ1-2
v_call: TRBV18
cdr3_aa: CASSPDARGSYGYTF

j_call: TRBJ1-1
v_call: TRBV28
cdr3_aa: CASSLSGPNTEAFF

j_call: TRBJ2-7
v_call: TRBV6-5
cdr3_aa: CASSPGSWAGEQYF

j_call: TRBJ1-4
v_call: TRBV2
cdr3_aa: CASMTGGSNEKLFF

j_call: TRBJ2-7
v_call: TRBV30
cdr3_aa: CAWSSGTGQYEQYF

j_call: TRBJ2-2
v_call: TRBV11-2
cdr3_aa: CASTRSGGELFF

j_call: TRBJ2-2
v_call: TRBV28
cdr3_aa: CASSLEAAAGELFF

j_call: TRBJ1-2
v_call: TRBV19
cdr3_aa: CASSPRGQGLYGYTF

j_call: TRBJ2-3
v_call: TRBV5-8
cdr3_aa: CASSLGTSGHSTDTQYF

j_call: TRBJ2-7
v_call: TRBV28
cdr3_aa: CASSPDRYEQYF

j_call: TRBJ2-7
v_call: TRBV6-1
cdr3_aa: CASSEKTGWNREYF

j_call: TRBJ1-5
v_call: TRBV28
cdr3_aa: CASSSGQGGSNQPQHF

j_call: TRBJ1-3
v_call: TRBV5-1
cdr3_aa: CASSLAGGRNAGNTIYF

j_call: TRBJ2-2
v_call: TRBV3-1/TRBV3-2
cdr3_aa: CASSQVQGTGELFF

j_call: TRBJ1-3
v_call: TRBV5-1
cdr3_aa: CASSLAPVARSGNTIYF

j_call: TRBJ2-2
v_call: TRBV5-4
cdr3_aa: CASSLKLASTGELFF

j_call: TRBJ2-3
v_call: TRBV5-1
cdr3_aa: CASSLTSGSSTDTQYF

j_call: TRBJ2-7
v_call: TRBV10-3
cdr3_aa: CAISESPVHEQYF

j_call: TRBJ1-1
v_call: TRBV6-5
cdr3_aa: CASSYNLGRATEAFF

j_call: TRBJ1-6
v_call: TRBV7-3
cdr3_aa: CASSLSGGDSPLHF

j_call: TRBJ2-5
v_call: TRBV2
cdr3_aa: CASGHREETQYF

j_call: TRBJ2-1
v_call: TRBV14
cdr3_aa: CASSPGQVRTNEQFF

j_call: TRBJ1-2
v_call: TRBV19
cdr3_aa: CASSIARAGAAGYTF

j_call: TRBJ1-2
v_call: TRBV3-1/TRBV3-2
cdr3_aa: CASSQAGNYGYTF

j_call: TRBJ2-5
v_call: TRBV2
cdr3_aa: CASSNERGVQETQYF

j_call: TRBJ2-3
v_call: TRBV2
cdr3_aa: CASSELAGGPHTQYF